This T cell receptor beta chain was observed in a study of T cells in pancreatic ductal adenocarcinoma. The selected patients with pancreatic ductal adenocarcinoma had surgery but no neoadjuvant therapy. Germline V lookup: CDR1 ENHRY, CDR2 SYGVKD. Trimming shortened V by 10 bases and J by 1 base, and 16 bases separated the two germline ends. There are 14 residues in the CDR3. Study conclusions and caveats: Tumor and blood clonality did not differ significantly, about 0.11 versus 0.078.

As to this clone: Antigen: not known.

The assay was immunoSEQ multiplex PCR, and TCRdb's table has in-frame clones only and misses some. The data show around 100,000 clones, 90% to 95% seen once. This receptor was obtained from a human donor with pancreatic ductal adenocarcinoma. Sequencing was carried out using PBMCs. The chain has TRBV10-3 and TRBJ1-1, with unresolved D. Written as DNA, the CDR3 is TGTGCCACCACAAGTGGACTGCCGAACACTGAAGCTTTCTTT. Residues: CATTSGLPNTEAFF.